A single sample gave rise to the 26 T cell receptor beta chains below, sequenced in a study of OX40 agonist ivuxolimab in advanced cancers. The protocol was immunoSEQ multiplex PCR, while the TCRdb copy is restricted to in-frame clones and leaves out a portion. The repertoire holds 77,000 or so clones, with 88% as singletons. Sequenced here: CD4+ or CD8+ T cells sorted from blood, sampled in a trial of the OX40 agonist ivuxolimab. Receptors were obtained from an adult with an advanced solid tumor such as melanoma, head and neck, liver or kidney cancer.

V usage is TRBV29-1 and J usage is TRBJ1-2, with 9 bases matching TRBD1. The V and J ends lost 7 bases and 5 bases, in that order; junction bases with no gene match: 8. Germline CDR1 and CDR2: SQVTM and ANQGSEA. CDR3 length: 13 amino acids. The CDR3 protein is CSARDRAGYGYTF. CDR3 in DNA: TGCAGCGCCAGGGACAGGGCAGGGTATGGCTACACCTTC.

The J gene is TRBJ2-2, the V gene TRBV6-1; D uncertain. Trimming took 5 bases from V and 4 from J, leaving 5 bases between them. The CDR3 has 12 residues. CDR1 MNHNS and CDR2 SASEGT come from the germline V gene. The CDR3 sequence is CASSTLTGELFF. In nucleotides, the CDR3 is TGTGCCAGCAGTACCCTCACCGGGGAGCTGTTTTTT.

The chain carries TRBV29-1 and TRBJ1-1; no definite D call. Germline CDR1 is SQVTM and CDR2 is ANQGSEA. The length of the CDR3 is 13 residues. Trimming cost V 0 bases and J 6 bases, with 11 bases left between them. The CDR3: CSVEDRRTAEAFF. Written as DNA, the CDR3 is TGCAGCGTTGAAGATCGGAGAACGGCTGAAGCTTTCTTT.

CDR3 protein: CASSETMRAQAGELFF. CDR3 coding DNA: TGTGCCAGCAGTGAAACGATGAGGGCTCAGGCCGGGGAGCTGTTTTTT. The gene calls are TRBV6-1 and TRBJ2-2, with D possibly matching TRBD2 (5 bases). Trimming shortened V by 2 bases and J by 6 bases, and 16 bases separated the two germline ends. Germline-derived CDR1 and CDR2 are MNHNS and SASEGT. This CDR3 spans 16 amino acids.

J is TRBJ2-6 and V is TRBV19, with a tentative D call TRBD2 (5 bases). V was pared by 3 bases and J by 2 bases, with 11 bases between. There are 16 residues in the CDR3. Germline-derived CDR1 and CDR2 are LNHDA and SQIVND (reference sequence). The CDR3 region is CASSIGQRTGANVLTF. DNA of the CDR3: TGTGCCAGTAGTATTGGGCAGCGGACTGGGGCCAACGTCCTGACTTTC.

V and J are TRBV7-3 and TRBJ2-2, with 7 positions matching TRBD1. The V segment lost 3 bases and the J segment 2 bases; nucleotides outside the gene matches: 3. The CDR3 loop spans 15 amino acids. CDR1 and CDR2 (germline): SGHTA, FQGTGA. DNA of the CDR3: TGTGCCAGCAGCTTGGCAGGGGGTAACACCGGGGAGCTGTTTTTT. This encodes CASSLAGGNTGELFF.

This clone showed up just once. The J gene is TRBJ1-4, the V gene TRBV30, with 8 nucleotides matching TRBD1. With V trimmed by 2 bases and J by 4 bases, 6 bases remained unmatched. Germline CDR1 and CDR2: GTSNPN and SVGIG (reference sequence). The CDR3 is 15 amino acids. The CDR3: CAWSFQGAVNEKLFF. The DNA of the CDR3 is TGTGCCTGGAGTTTCCAGGGGGCGGTTAATGAAAAACTGTTTTTT.

V and J are TRBV5-6 and TRBJ2-4, with 8 nucleotides matching TRBD1. The CDR3 is 14 amino acids. Germline assignment: CDR1 SGHDT and CDR2 YYEEEE. The trim removed 5 bases at V and 9 bases at J, leaving 10 bases unmatched. This chain's CDR3 is CASSYGQGLGIQYF. For the CDR3, the DNA is TGTGCCAGCAGTTACGGACAGGGTTTAGGCATTCAGTACTTC. Variable domain in full (rest from reference TRBV5-6 and TRBJ2-4): DAGVTQSPTHLIKTRGQQVTLRCSPKSGHDTVSWYQQALGQGPQFIFQYYEEEERQRGNFPDRFSGHQFPNYSSELNVNALLLGDSALYLCASSYGQGLGIQYFGAGTRLSVL.

The CDR3 DNA sequence: TGCGCCAGCAGCCAACAGGGGACAGGGGGCTTGAATGAAAAACTGTTTTTT. It codes for CASSQQGTGGLNEKLFF. V gene TRBV4-1 combines with J gene TRBJ1-4; 12 bases agree with TRBD1. The V gene end was trimmed by 2 bases and the J gene end by 5 bases; junction bases not matched to a gene: 6. CDR3 length: 17 amino acids. Per germline, CDR1 MGHRA and CDR2 YSYEKL.

V usage is TRBV5-1 and J usage is TRBJ1-5, with D possibly TRBD1 on 5 matching bases. V was shortened by 0 bases and J by 7 bases, with 8 bases between the two germline ends. In germline, CDR1 is SGHRS, CDR2 YFSETQ. This CDR3 has 13 amino acids. CDR3 sequence reads: CASSLDGGQPQHF. As DNA, the CDR3 is TGCGCCAGCAGCTTGGACGGGGGGCAGCCCCAGCATTTT.

A single count supports this clone. The chain recombines TRBV30 with TRBJ2-7, with D possibly TRBD1 on 5 matching bases. The germline gives CDR1 GTSNPN, CDR2 SVGIG (reference sequence). The CDR3 has 12 residues. The ends were cut back, 2 bases at V and 6 bases at J, with 11 bases in the middle. CDR3 DNA: TGTGCCTGGAGTTCCAGGACAAGCGAGCAGTACTTC. It is translated as CAWSSRTSEQYF.

The genes are TRBV28 and TRBJ2-5; the match to TRBD2 covers 8 bases. Germline-derived CDR1 and CDR2 are MDHEN and SYDVKM. V was clipped by 4 bases and J by 6 bases; unmatched bases: 10. The CDR3 runs 15 residues. The chain's CDR3 is CASSSGGQGSKTQYF. The CDR3 DNA is TGTGCCAGCAGTTCGGGGGGGCAAGGGTCGAAGACCCAGTACTTC.

The DNA for the CDR3 is TGTGCCAGCAGTTACGGGGATACGCAGTATTTT. It translates to CASSYGDTQYF. The rearrangement joins TRBV6-5 to TRBJ2-3; D gene uncertain. V was clipped by 2 bases and J by 6 bases, with 3 bases between them. Germline V gene data show CDR1 as MNHEY and CDR2 as SVGAGI. This CDR3 region has 11 residues.

The chain uses TRBV5-1 and TRBJ2-3; D remains unclear. The CDR3 extends over 11 amino acids. Germline V lookup: CDR1 SGHRS, CDR2 YFSETQ. With 6 bases removed from V and 6 bases from J, the gap between germline ends came to 8 bases. CDR3 nucleotide sequence: TGCGCCAGCACCCTGACGGATACGCAGTATTTT. Protein product: CASTLTDTQYF.

The chain carries TRBV4-1 and TRBJ2-3; 7 bases are shared with TRBD2. There are 16 residues in the CDR3. The V and J ends lost 4 bases and 5 bases, in that order; junction bases with no gene match: 12. Germline CDR1 is MGHRA and CDR2 is YSYEKL. CDR3 DNA: TGCGCCAGCAGCCTCGGTTTGGGGGGGGTTCAAGATACGCAGTATTTT. Amino acids: CASSLGLGGVQDTQYF.

The rearrangement joins TRBV7-9 to TRBJ2-1; either TRBD1 or TRBD2 may fit D (5 bases each). V lost 5 bases and J lost 0, with 14 bases in between. This CDR3 region has 16 residues. Germline CDR1 reads SEHNR; CDR2 reads FQNEAQ (reference sequence). CDR3 region: CASSRLSGSSYNEQFF. For the CDR3, the DNA is TGTGCCAGCAGCCGTCTTTCAGGGAGCTCCTACAATGAGCAGTTCTTC.

This chain uses TRBV6-5 with TRBJ1-4, with TRBD1 matching over 7 bases. CDR1 is MNHEY, CDR2 SVGAGI, per germline. The J segment lost 8 bases and the V segment lost 0 bases, leaving 9 bases of the junction unmatched. The CDR3 sequence is 16 residues long. The CDR3 spells CASSYSRGGALEKLFF. The CDR3 bases are TGTGCCAGCAGTTACTCGAGAGGGGGCGCGTTGGAAAAACTGTTTTTT.

This clone was picked up a small number of times. The chain is built from TRBV9 and TRBJ1-1, with D uncertain. Deletions cut 3 bases from V and 3 bases from J, with 6 bases between. This CDR3 has 12 residues. Germline-derived CDR1 and CDR2 are SGDLS and YYNGEE. CDR3 DNA: TGTGCCAGCAGCGGATCGGACACTGAAGCTTTCTTT. This sequence encodes CASSGSDTEAFF.

This clone is termed medium-sized (0.01 to 0.1%). The CDR3 protein is CAISDPQGSRGNYGYTF. CDR3 bases: TGTGCCATCAGTGACCCACAGGGGTCGAGGGGGAACTATGGCTACACCTTC. The V and J genes are TRBV10-3 and TRBJ1-2, with TRBD1 identical over 7 bases. Unmatched junction bases numbered 12, after V lost 3 bases and J lost 2 bases. From germline, CDR1 is ENHRY and CDR2 SYGVKD. The CDR3 covers 17 residues.

This clone was seen only a few times. The CDR3 region is CASSSGRSSGNYNEQFF. CDR3 sequence (DNA): TGTGCCAGCAGTTCAGGTCGGTCGAGCGGGAACTACAATGAGCAGTTCTTC. The chain uses TRBV27 and TRBJ2-1; 7 nucleotides agree with TRBD2. The V and J ends lost 4 bases and 3 bases, in that order; junction bases with no gene match: 12. Germline-derived CDR1 and CDR2 are MNHEY and SMNVEV (reference sequence). CDR3 size: 17 residues.

The chain employs TRBV7-2 and TRBJ2-5; 10 bases are a match to TRBD2. J gave up 1 base and V 0 bases, and 11 bases lay outside the gene matches. The germline gives CDR1 SGHTA, CDR2 FQGNSA. The CDR3 runs to 19 residues. The CDR3, as DNA: TGTGCCAGCAGCTTAGCCCCCCCTAGCGGGGGCTCTATCCAAGAGACCCAGTACTTC. It specifies CASSLAPPSGGSIQETQYF.

This chain joins TRBV27 and TRBJ1-1, with 7 bases aligning to TRBD1. The germline gives CDR1 MNHEY, CDR2 SMNVEV (reference sequence). The CDR3 totals 16 residues. The V and J ends lost 6 bases and 0 bases, in that order; junction bases with no gene match: 10. For the CDR3, the DNA is TGTGCCAGCAGACCGACAGGGTTTTTCATGAACACTGAAGCTTTCTTT. Amino acid sequence: CASRPTGFFMNTEAFF.

This clone was counted a single time. The rearrangement uses TRBV30 and TRBJ1-5, with no clear D. CDR3 size: 15 residues. With 2 bases removed from V and 1 base from J, the gap between germline ends came to 12 bases. CDR1 and CDR2 (germline): GTSNPN, SVGIG (reference sequence). CDR3 sequence (DNA): TGTGCCTGGAGTCCTGCTGGCATAAGCAATCAGCCCCAGCATTTT. Amino acids: CAWSPAGISNQPQHF.

The rearrangement links TRBV18 to TRBJ2-7; 9 bases are a match to TRBD1. Germline CDR1 KGHSH, CDR2 LQKENI. There are 15 residues in the CDR3. The trim removed 8 bases at V and 6 bases at J, leaving 14 bases unmatched. The CDR3 here is CASARRTGDLREQYF. The CDR3, as DNA: TGTGCCAGCGCCCGCCGGACAGGGGACCTCCGCGAGCAGTACTTC.

This sequence joins TRBV19 and TRBJ2-3, with D uncertain. Trimming cost V 7 bases and J 3 bases, with 11 bases left between them. Looked up from germline, CDR1 is LNHDA and CDR2 is SQIVND (reference sequence). The CDR3 extends over 13 amino acids. The CDR3 sequence is CASIGTPTDTQYF. The CDR3 region has the DNA TGTGCCAGTATTGGAACTCCAACAGATACGCAGTATTTT.

The chain carries TRBV6-5 and TRBJ1-3; TRBD1 matches at 7 bases. Germline-derived CDR1 and CDR2 are MNHEY and SVGAGI. The CDR3 consists of 15 residues. Trimming at V came to 2 bases and at J to 2 bases, leaving 3 bases not matched to a gene. This CDR3 is CASSYTGEAGNTIYF. CDR3 DNA sequence: TGTGCCAGCAGTTACACAGGGGAAGCTGGAAACACCATATATTTT.